This T cell receptor beta chain emerged from a study of shared clonotypes between healthy human individuals. V lost 8 bases, J lost 7 bases, and 12 bases lay in between. CDR1 MNHEY and CDR2 SVGAGI come from the germline V gene. The CDR3 is 13 residues long. With regard to this clone: This same CDR3 is encoded by further DNA sequences in the sample.

Only in-frame clones appear in the TCRdb table, and some are missing; sequencing was by immunoSEQ multiplex PCR. Found here are around 2,000,000 clones, 90% to 95% of them singletons; the top ten hold about 0.13%. The source of this sequence is a man aged 18 to 29 in good health. The sequencing sample was made of naive CD4+ T cells sorted from blood. This sample's subset: CD45RA+ positively selected. The chain links TRBV6-5 to TRBJ1-6, with D possibly matching TRBD1 (6 bases). The DNA of the CDR3 is TGTGCCAGCGGAAGAACAGGGAATTCACCCCTCCACTTT. As protein: CASGRTGNSPLHF.